These T cell receptor beta chains were read from a single sample in a study of T cells of healthy individuals. TCRdb used MiXCR to reprocess the 5' RACE reads, holding one entry per CDR3 protein. The table includes around 80,000 distinct CDR3 sequences, approximately 4.8% detected once. Receptors originate from a female donor in good health. CDR3s include the opening cysteine and the closing phenylalanine or tryptophan. D genes are given only for firm matches. Size tells how often a clone was seen (once, few, many) or the class of an expanded clone, and some rows leave it out.

clone size,D gene,J gene,V gene,CDR3 protein,CDR3 DNA
many,.,TRBJ2-3,TRBV6-2/TRBV6-3,CASRRTSSTDTQYF,TGTGCCAGCAGACGGACATCTAGCACAGATACGCAGTATTTT
many,TRBD2,TRBJ2-1,TRBV9,CASSVLAAAYNEQFF,TGTGCCAGCAGCGTGCTAGCGGCCGCCTACAATGAGCAGTTCTTC
.,.,TRBJ1-1,TRBV14,CASSRGVNTEAFF,TGTGCCAGCAGCAGGGGGGTGAACACTGAAGCTTTCTTT
.,.,TRBJ2-7,TRBV11-2,CASSFGGLGPYEQYF,TGTGCCAGCAGCTTTGGGGGACTTGGGCCCTACGAGCAGTACTTC
few,.,TRBJ1-2,TRBV19,CASSIIGPYGYTF,TGTGCCAGTAGTATAATCGGACCTTATGGCTACACCTTC
many,.,TRBJ2-6,TRBV10-3,CAISDGVSGANVLTF,TGTGCCATCAGTGATGGGGTCTCTGGGGCCAACGTCCTGACTTTC
few,.,TRBJ1-6,TRBV7-9,CASSYGDPGSPLHF,TGTGCCAGCAGCTATGGGGACCCGGGGTCACCCCTCCACTTT
few,.,TRBJ2-3,TRBV9,CASSVGRAVVDTQYF,TGTGCCAGCAGCGTTGGCAGGGCGGTCGTGGATACGCAGTATTTT
few,.,TRBJ1-3,TRBV12-3/TRBV12-4,CASSLTGWPGNTIYF,TGTGCCAGCAGTTTGACAGGCTGGCCTGGAAACACCATATATTTT
.,.,TRBJ2-1,TRBV9,CASSPRGADAYNEQFF,TGTGCCAGCAGCCCCCGGGGGGCGGATGCCTACAATGAGCAGTTCTTC
many,TRBD2,TRBJ2-7,TRBV14,CASSQEGLAGADSTYYEQYF,TGTGCCAGCAGCCAAGAAGGGTTAGCGGGGGCCGATTCGACCTACTACGAGCAGTACTTC
many,.,TRBJ2-3,TRBV4-3,CASSQDFRDSSTDTQYF,TGCGCCAGCAGCCAAGATTTCAGAGATTCTAGCACAGATACGCAGTATTTT
many,.,TRBJ2-1,TRBV6-5,CASSRDLAWDEQFF,TGTGCCAGCAGTCGGGACCTCGCCTGGGATGAGCAGTTCTTC
few,.,TRBJ2-7,TRBV10-3,CAISDPGPSYEQYF,TGTGCCATCAGTGACCCCGGGCCCTCCTACGAGCAGTACTTC
.,.,TRBJ1-6,TRBV3-1,CASSRAGQALSPLHF,TGTGCCAGCAGCCGCGCAGGCCAGGCCCTTTCACCCCTCCACTTT
many,TRBD1,TRBJ2-7,TRBV7-2,CASSLGQGANEQYF,TGTGCCAGCAGCCTGGGGCAGGGGGCGAACGAGCAGTACTTC
many,TRBD1,TRBJ1-5,TRBV6-2/TRBV6-3,CASSRGGGDRGRQPQHF,TGTGCCAGCAGTCGAGGAGGGGGTGACAGGGGCCGGCAGCCCCAGCATTTT
few,.,TRBJ1-1,TRBV5-1,CASSLDWAEAFF,TGCGCCAGCAGCTTGGACTGGGCTGAAGCTTTCTTT
few,.,TRBJ1-5,TRBV28,CASSTRTGQHF,TGTGCCAGCAGTACCCGGACCGGACAGCATTTT
.,TRBD1,TRBJ2-7,TRBV10-3,CAISAPDRGAYEQYF,TGTGCCATCAGTGCTCCGGACAGGGGGGCGTACGAGCAGTACTTC
.,TRBD2,TRBJ2-1,TRBV18,CASSPFSGETSGSNEQFF,TGTGCCAGCTCACCGTTTTCAGGAGAGACTAGCGGGAGCAATGAGCAGTTCTTC
.,TRBD2,TRBJ2-1,TRBV10-3,CAIKAGAGPHEQFF,TGTGCCATCAAAGCGGGAGCGGGGCCCCATGAGCAGTTCTTC
.,.,TRBJ2-1,TRBV5-1,CASSLSSLLAFNEQFF,TGCGCCAGCAGCTTGTCATCGCTACTAGCTTTTAATGAGCAGTTCTTC
many,.,TRBJ2-3,TRBV29-1,CSVEGGLISTDTQYF,TGCAGCGTTGAGGGGGGATTGATTAGCACAGATACGCAGTATTTT
.,TRBD1,TRBJ2-7,TRBV2,CASSRYTGTGGHEQYF,TGTGCCAGCAGCCGATATACCGGGACAGGGGGCCACGAGCAGTACTTC
few,.,TRBJ2-6,TRBV7-2,CASSLARQASGANVLTF,TGTGCCAGCAGCTTAGCACGACAGGCTTCTGGGGCCAACGTCCTGACTTTC